The 24 T cell receptor beta chains reported below all come from one sample, sequenced in a study of cytomegalovirus exposure and HLA in healthy donors (dated by TCRdb to 2015 to 2018). Library prep was done by the immunoSEQ multiplex PCR assay. The multiplex PCR relied on a mix of 60 forward primers for TCR Vbeta segments and 13 reverse primers for TCR Jbeta segments. TCRdb mirrors the immuneACCESS table, restricted to in-frame sequences. Some clones are absent from its copies; in checked studies, under half trace to an unresolved V gene, and the reason for the others is unknown. This sample is represented by some 150,000 clones; almost 80% of them were singletons. The top ten hold about 6.9% of the sample. The sequencing sample was made of PBMCs. The receptors come from a woman between 35 and 50 years old in good health and CMV-seropositive.

The chain links TRBV7-3 to TRBJ2-1, with D maybe TRBD1 (6 bases). Trimming shortened V by 4 bases and J by 0 bases, and 10 bases separated the two germline ends. Germline CDR1 and CDR2: SGHTA and FQGTGA. CDR3 length equals 15 residues. CDR3 amino acids: CASSSDRSSYNEQFF. The CDR3 region has the DNA TGTGCCAGCAGCTCTGACAGGAGCTCCTACAATGAGCAGTTCTTC.

This clone was found a few times. The rearrangement links TRBV7-3 to TRBJ2-7; 9 nucleotides line up with TRBD1. Trimming removed 5 bases from V and 4 bases from J; junction bases left unmatched: 3. The CDR3 contains 13 residues. Per germline, CDR1 SGHTA and CDR2 FQGTGA. This chain's CDR3 is CASSRTGEYEQYF. Here the CDR3 DNA reads TGTGCCAGCAGCAGGACAGGGGAATACGAGCAGTACTTC.

The rearrangement uses TRBV5-1 and TRBJ1-1; D is undetermined. The V end was cut by 4 bases, the J end by 0 bases, with 7 bases between. Germline V CDR1 and CDR2: SGHRS, YFSETQ. CDR3 length: 13 residues. CDR3 amino acids: CASSTAMNTEAFF. CDR3 nucleotides: TGCGCCAGCAGCACCGCGATGAACACTGAAGCTTTCTTT.

This rearrangement joins TRBV28 to TRBJ1-5, with a weak D call TRBD1 (5 bases). There are 15 residues in the CDR3. The germline CDR1 and CDR2 sequences are MDHEN and SYDVKM. The V gene lost 3 bases and the J gene lost 0 bases, with 9 bases spanning the gap. In nucleotides, the CDR3 is TGTGCCAGCAGTTTCGACAGTCCTAGCAATCAGCCCCAGCATTTT. Protein product: CASSFDSPSNQPQHF.

This sequence joins TRBV25-1 and TRBJ2-7, with D possibly TRBD2 on 6 matching bases. There are 16 residues in the CDR3. Trimming shortened V by 3 bases and J by 6 bases, and 21 bases separated the two germline ends. Per the germline V gene, CDR1 is MGHDK and CDR2 is SYGVNS. CDR3 region: CASSDSLLAGGIEQYF. CDR3 sequence (DNA): TGTGCCAGCAGTGACAGTTTGCTAGCCGGGGGAATCGAGCAGTACTTC.

This clone was seen only a few times. V is TRBV12-5 and J is TRBJ2-1; D may be TRBD2 (5 bases). V was cut by 0 bases and J by 5 bases, with 17 bases left in between. Germline V gene sequence: CDR1 LGHNT, CDR2 FRNRAP. This CDR3 has 17 residues. The CDR3 sequence: CASGLVVGRPNHNEQFF. CDR3 nucleotides: TGTGCTAGTGGTTTGGTAGTGGGGAGACCAAATCACAATGAGCAGTTCTTC. Combining the CDR3 with reference TRBV12-5 and TRBJ2-1 gives the whole variable domain DARVTQTPRHKVTEMGQEVTMRCQPILGHNTVFWYRQTMMQGLELLAYFRNRAPLDDSGMPKDRFSAEMPDATLATLKIQPSEPRDSAVYFCASGLVVGRPNHNEQFFGPGTRLTVL.

The chain has TRBV18 and TRBJ2-3; 14 bases fit TRBD2. The trim removed 6 bases at V and 2 bases at J, leaving 10 bases unmatched. Germline assignment: CDR1 KGHSH and CDR2 LQKENI. The CDR3 length is 18 residues. CDR3 residues: CASSTGTSGGPPTDTQYF. CDR3 nucleotide sequence: TGTGCCAGCTCGACCGGGACTAGCGGGGGTCCGCCCACAGATACGCAGTATTTT.

The chain employs TRBV9 and TRBJ2-7; 9 bases fit TRBD2. The CDR3 contains 15 residues. Germline trimming cut 2 bases from V and 4 bases from J; bases unmatched to any gene: 7. Germline-derived CDR1 and CDR2 are SGDLS and YYNGEE. CDR3 amino acids: CASSVGASGDYEQYF. The CDR3, as DNA: TGTGCCAGCAGCGTGGGGGCTAGCGGGGATTACGAGCAGTACTTC.

This chain connects TRBV19 to TRBJ1-1; 10 bases map to TRBD1. After removal of 1 base from V and 5 bases from J, the junction contained 7 bases not matched to a gene. This CDR3 is 16 amino acids long. Germline V gene lookup returns CDR1 LNHDA and CDR2 SQIVND (reference sequence). The DNA of the CDR3 is TGTGCCAGTAGTATAGCACTTGACAGGGGGCTGACTGAAGCTTTCTTT. Its protein product is CASSIALDRGLTEAFF.

The chain combines TRBV5-4 with TRBJ2-5; possible D gene TRBD2, 6 bases. There are 16 residues in the CDR3. The V and J ends lost 2 bases and 4 bases respectively, with 18 bases between them. Germline CDR1 reads SGHNT; CDR2 reads YYREEE (reference sequence). The CDR3 coding sequence is TGTGCCAGCAGCTTAGGGTATAATAGCGGTGTAGAGACCCAGTACTTC. Translated: CASSLGYNSGVETQYF.

J is TRBJ2-5 and V is TRBV5-1; D is perhaps TRBD1 (5 bases). V lost 6 bases and J 2 bases, leaving 11 bases between the germline ends. Germline CDR1 is SGHRS and CDR2 is YFSETQ. The CDR3 extends over 13 amino acids. This CDR3 reads CASNTGGQETQYF. The CDR3 DNA reads TGCGCCAGCAACACAGGCGGTCAAGAGACCCAGTACTTC.

The gene calls are TRBV7-9 and TRBJ1-1; D unresolved. Trimming cost V 5 bases and J 7 bases, with 11 bases left between them. Germline V lookup: CDR1 SEHNR, CDR2 FQNEAQ (reference sequence). The CDR3 covers 12 residues. The CDR3: CASSAYRNEAFF. The CDR3 DNA reads TGTGCCAGCAGCGCCTACAGAAATGAAGCTTTCTTT.

This clone was seen only once. The rearrangement links TRBV5-1 to TRBJ2-5, with 8 bases fitting TRBD2. CDR3 length: 15 amino acids. The V gene's germline CDR1 is SGHRS and CDR2 YFSETQ. V lost 4 bases to trimming and J lost 2 bases; unmatched junction nucleotides: 7. CDR3 DNA: TGCGCCAGCAGCCTTCGGGGGGGCGATCAAGAGACCCAGTACTTC. Protein sequence: CASSLRGGDQETQYF.

J is TRBJ2-7 and V is TRBV5-1, with unresolved D. CDR1 and CDR2 from the germline V gene are SGHRS and YFSETQ. V lost 0 bases and J 1 base, leaving 8 bases between the germline ends. The CDR3 sequence is 14 residues long. As DNA, the CDR3 is TGCGCCAGCAGCTTGGACTCTGTATCCTACGAGCAGTACTTC. It translates to CASSLDSVSYEQYF.

As for this clone: Additional DNA sequences in this sample encode the identical CDR3. The genes are TRBV5-1 and TRBJ1-1; TRBD1 aligns across 7 bases. The CDR3 loop spans 14 amino acids. Germline-derived CDR1 and CDR2 are SGHRS and YFSETQ. V gave up 4 bases and J gave up 0 bases; unmatched junction bases: 3. The CDR3 DNA reads as TGCGCCAGCAGCCCAGGACAGGTGAACACTGAAGCTTTCTTT. Protein: CASSPGQVNTEAFF.

About this clone itself: The junction shows a germline mismatch at one end, possibly a read error. This rearrangement joins TRBV13 to TRBJ1-2, with D tentatively TRBD1 (6 bases). This CDR3 contains 13 residues. Germline V gene data show CDR1 as PRHDT and CDR2 as FYEKMQ (reference sequence). The CDR3 region is CASNLSGGGGYTF. The CDR3 DNA follows: TGTGCCAGCAACTTATCTGGGGGCGGGGGCTACACCTTC.

This chain links TRBV2 with TRBJ1-2; 7 bases align to TRBD1. Per germline, CDR1 SNHLY and CDR2 FYNNEI. The J segment lost 4 bases and the V segment lost 7 bases, leaving 9 bases of the junction unmatched. CDR3 length equals 14 residues. The CDR3 protein is CASKIDRDGYGYTF. CDR3 in DNA: TGTGCCAGCAAAATAGACAGGGACGGCTATGGCTACACCTTC. Full variable domain (missing parts from reference TRBV2 and TRBJ1-2): EPEVTQTPSHQVTQMGQEVILRCVPISNHLYFYWYRQILGQKVEFLVSFYNNEISEKSEIFDDQFSVERPDGSNFTLKIRSTKLEDSAMYFCASKIDRDGYGYTFGSGTRLTVV.

The chain couples TRBV7-3 to TRBJ2-5; D possibly corresponds to TRBD2 (5 bases). Germline CDR1 SGHTA, CDR2 FQGTGA. CDR3 length: 13 amino acids. With 3 bases removed from V and 3 bases from J, the gap between germline ends came to 8 bases. As DNA, the CDR3 is TGTGCCAGCAGCTTCCTAGCTGAAGAGACCCAGTACTTC. Protein product: CASSFLAEETQYF.

About this clone: The junction departs from the called germline gene at one end, perhaps through a read error. The chain employs TRBV2 and TRBJ1-1; tentatively, D is TRBD1 (6 bases). The CDR3 has 11 residues. Germline V lookup: CDR1 SNHLY, CDR2 FYNNEI. The CDR3 nucleotides read TGCGACAGGAAGGAAGCATACGAGGCTTTCTTT. Translating gives CDRKEAYEAFF.

The chain recombines TRBV5-6 with TRBJ2-5, with D tentatively TRBD2 (6 bases). V lost 4 bases and J 1 base, leaving 14 bases between the germline ends. Germline-derived CDR1 and CDR2 are SGHDT and YYEEEE. This CDR3 comprises 15 residues. CDR3 coding DNA: TGTGCCAGCAGCCCTTCCCGGGACTTCCAAGAGACCCAGTACTTC. As protein: CASSPSRDFQETQYF.

V is TRBV4-1 and J is TRBJ2-7; 7 bases are shared with TRBD1. The CDR3 is 14 residues long. The junction had 7 bases not matched to a gene; V was cut back by 5 bases and J by 3 bases. Germline loops: CDR1 MGHRA, CDR2 YSYEKL. The CDR3 sequence is CASSSHRDSYEQYF. The CDR3 region has the DNA TGCGCCAGCAGCAGCCATCGGGACAGCTACGAGCAGTACTTC.

This sequence joins TRBV5-1 and TRBJ2-7; TRBD2 matches 16 bases. This CDR3 is built from 16 residues. Trimming took 4 bases from V and 6 from J; bases not matched to a gene: 7. Germline lookup yields CDR1 SGHRS and CDR2 YFSETQ. The CDR3 region is CASSASGLAGGGEQYF. The CDR3 DNA is TGCGCCAGCAGCGCCTCGGGACTAGCGGGGGGGGGCGAGCAGTACTTC.

The rearrangement links TRBV4-1 to TRBJ2-1, with D uncertain. CDR3 size: 15 residues. Trimming took 1 base from V and 5 from J, leaving 12 bases between them. Germline values: CDR1 MGHRA, CDR2 YSYEKL. CDR3 sequence reads: CASSQGLSVNNEQFF. The CDR3 DNA reads as TGCGCCAGCAGCCAAGGACTCTCCGTCAACAATGAGCAGTTCTTC.

The V gene is TRBV29-1, the J gene TRBJ1-3; no clear D gene. CDR1 and CDR2 (germline): SQVTM, ANQGSEA. The CDR3 contains 10 residues. V was trimmed by 7 bases and J by 4 bases, leaving 5 bases between them. The CDR3 nucleotides are TGCAGCGCCGAGGGAAACACCATATATTTT. It encodes CSAEGNTIYF. The full variable domain, rest sourced from reference TRBV29-1 and TRBJ1-3, is SAVISQKPSRDICQRGTSLTIQCQVDSQVTMMFWYRQQPGQSLTLIATANQGSEATYESGFVIDKFPISRPNLTFSTLTVSNMSPEDSSIYLCSAEGNTIYFGEGSWLTVV.